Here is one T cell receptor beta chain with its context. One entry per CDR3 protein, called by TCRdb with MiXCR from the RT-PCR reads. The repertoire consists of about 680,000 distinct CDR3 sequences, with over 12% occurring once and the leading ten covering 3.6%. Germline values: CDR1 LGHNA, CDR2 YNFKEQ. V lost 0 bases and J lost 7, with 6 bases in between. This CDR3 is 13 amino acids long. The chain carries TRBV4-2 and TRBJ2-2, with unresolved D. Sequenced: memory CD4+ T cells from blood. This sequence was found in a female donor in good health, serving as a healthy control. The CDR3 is CASSQDNYGELFF. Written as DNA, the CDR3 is TGTGCCAGCAGCCAAGATAACTACGGGGAGCTGTTTTTT.